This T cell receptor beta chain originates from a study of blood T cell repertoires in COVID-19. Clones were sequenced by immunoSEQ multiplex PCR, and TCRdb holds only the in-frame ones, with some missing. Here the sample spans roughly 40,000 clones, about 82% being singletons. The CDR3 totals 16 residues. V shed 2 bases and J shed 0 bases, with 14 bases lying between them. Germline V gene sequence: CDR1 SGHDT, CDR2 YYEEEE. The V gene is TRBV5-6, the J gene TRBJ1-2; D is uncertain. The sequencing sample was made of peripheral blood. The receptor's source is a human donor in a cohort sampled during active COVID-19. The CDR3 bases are TGTGCCAGCAGCTTAGAGGGTTTGCACGCTAACTATGGCTACACCTTC. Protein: CASSLEGLHANYGYTF.